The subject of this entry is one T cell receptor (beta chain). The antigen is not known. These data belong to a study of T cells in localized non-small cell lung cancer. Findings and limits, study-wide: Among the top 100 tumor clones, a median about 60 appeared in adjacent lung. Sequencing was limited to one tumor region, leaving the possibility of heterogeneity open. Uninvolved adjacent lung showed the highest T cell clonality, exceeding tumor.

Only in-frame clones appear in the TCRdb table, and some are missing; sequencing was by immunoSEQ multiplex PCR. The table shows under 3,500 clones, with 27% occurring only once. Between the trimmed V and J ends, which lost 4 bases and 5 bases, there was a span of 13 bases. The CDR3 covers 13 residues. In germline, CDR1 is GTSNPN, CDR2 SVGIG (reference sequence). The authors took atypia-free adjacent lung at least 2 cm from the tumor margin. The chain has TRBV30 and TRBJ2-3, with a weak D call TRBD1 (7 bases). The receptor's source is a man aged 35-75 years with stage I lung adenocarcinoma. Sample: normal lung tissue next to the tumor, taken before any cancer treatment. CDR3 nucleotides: TGTGCCTGGACTACAGGGGAGGAAGATACGCAGTATTTT. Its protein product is CAWTTGEEDTQYF.